The rows below give T cell receptor beta chains drawn from one sample of a study of T cell changes during pregnancy in multiple sclerosis. Assay: immunoSEQ multiplex PCR; the TCRdb copy retains only in-frame clones and omits some. Of roughly 28,000 clones listed, roughly 89% are singletons. The sequenced sample was CD4+ T cells from peripheral blood mononuclear cells, obtained in the first trimester of pregnancy. The receptors shown here come from a female donor in good health, enrolled as a control in a pregnancy study. Both conserved end residues are part of each CDR3. The D gene is left open where the match is weak. Where a row states a size, it is once, few, many or the class of an expanded clone; other rows omit it.

v_gene	d_gene	abundance	j_gene	CDR3aa	CDR3nt
TRBV27	-	-	TRBJ1-2	CASSRTGLYGYTF	TGTGCCAGCAGTCGTACAGGGTTGTACGGCTACACCTTC
TRBV5-4	-	once	TRBJ2-5	CASSWGRETQYF	TGTGCCAGCAGCTGGGGGAGGGAGACCCAGTACTTC
TRBV2	TRBD2	few	TRBJ2-5	CASSQTSGGAGETQYF	TGTGCCAGCAGTCAGACTAGCGGGGGGGCCGGTGAGACCCAGTACTTC
TRBV18	-	-	TRBJ1-5	CASSTEQGGQPQHF	TGTGCCAGCTCCACTGAACAGGGTGGTCAGCCCCAGCATTTT
TRBV10-1	TRBD1	-	TRBJ2-2	CASRPGTGSGELFF	TGCGCCAGCCGTCCCGGGACAGGGTCCGGGGAGCTGTTTTTT
TRBV6-6	TRBD1	-	TRBJ1-2	CASSYFGDRVIPTF	TGTGCCAGCAGTTACTTTGGGGACAGGGTTATTCCCACCTTC
TRBV5-1	-	once	TRBJ1-4	CASSFRSTNEKLFF	TGCGCCAGCAGCTTTCGGTCAACTAATGAAAAACTGTTTTTT
TRBV5-1	-	-	TRBJ2-7	CASSFGSWAWQYF	TGCGCCAGCAGCTTTGGTTCGTGGGCATGGCAGTACTTC
TRBV4-1	-	-	TRBJ1-5	CASSQGHAEPQHF	TGCGCCAGCAGCCAAGGCCATGCGGAGCCCCAGCATTTT
TRBV2	-	-	TRBJ2-7	CASREYYEQYF	TGTGCCAGCAGGGAATACTACGAGCAGTACTTC
TRBV5-4	-	-	TRBJ2-2	CASLGGGELFF	TGTGCCAGCCTAGGCGGCGGGGAGCTGTTTTTT
TRBV4-1	-	-	TRBJ1-4	CASSHPRGGDNEKLFF	TGCGCCAGCAGCCACCCAAGGGGAGGGGATAATGAAAAACTGTTTTTT
TRBV21-1	-	-	TRBJ1-6	CASRAQGACTYNSPLHF	TGTGCCAGCAGGGCACAGGGGGCTTGCACCTATAATTCACCCCTCCACTTT
TRBV6-5	TRBD2	-	TRBJ2-1	CASSRSGSYQFF	TGTGCCAGCAGTCGTAGCGGGAGTTATCAGTTCTTC
TRBV5-1	TRBD2	-	TRBJ2-5	CASSVGLAGVQETQYF	TGCGCCAGCAGCGTAGGACTAGCGGGGGTCCAAGAGACCCAGTACTTC
TRBV10-1	-	once	TRBJ1-1	CASSETVDRAFF	TGCGCCAGCAGTGAGACTGTAGATCGGGCTTTCTTT
TRBV19	-	-	TRBJ2-5	CASSQGHRETQYF	TGTGCCAGTAGCCAGGGGCACCGAGAGACCCAGTACTTC
TRBV4-1	-	-	TRBJ1-3	CASSQRQVSGNTIYF	TGCGCCAGCAGCCAACGACAAGTCTCTGGAAACACCATATATTTT
TRBV28	-	-	TRBJ1-5	CASSLISPSNQPQHF	TGTGCCAGCAGTTTAATATCTCCGAGCAATCAGCCCCAGCATTTT
TRBV5-1	TRBD1	-	TRBJ1-2	CASSLGTGNGYTF	TGCGCCAGCAGCTTAGGGACAGGGAACGGCTACACCTTC
TRBV28	TRBD1	-	TRBJ1-5	CASSPPQGGNQPQHF	TGTGCCAGCAGTCCACCACAGGGGGGCAATCAGCCCCAGCATTTT
TRBV7-2	-	-	TRBJ1-4	CASSLAQGLGEKLFF	TGTGCCAGCAGCTTAGCGCAGGGTTTGGGTGAAAAACTGTTTTTT
TRBV7-2	-	once	TRBJ1-1	CASQPGVGNTEAFF	TGTGCCAGCCAACCGGGGGTTGGGAACACTGAAGCTTTCTTT
TRBV5-4	TRBD2	-	TRBJ2-1	CASSGGGVRDPRPGSEQFF	TGTGCCAGCAGCGGGGGAGGGGTGCGGGACCCTCGCCCGGGGAGTGAGCAGTTCTTC
TRBV19	-	-	TRBJ1-1	CASTNYRATEAFF	TGTGCCAGTACGAATTACAGGGCCACTGAAGCTTTCTTT
TRBV7-9	-	once	TRBJ2-1	CASSLRSLSGTNEQFF	TGTGCCAGCAGCTTAAGAAGTCTCTCAGGAACAAATGAGCAGTTCTTC
TRBV5-1	TRBD2	-	TRBJ2-3	CASRERLAVTDTQYF	TGCGCCAGCAGAGAAAGACTAGCGGTCACAGATACGCAGTATTTT
TRBV4-1	TRBD2	-	TRBJ2-5	CASSPRLSSGGGETQYF	TGCGCCAGCAGCCCAAGATTATCTAGCGGGGGCGGGGAGACCCAGTACTTC
TRBV2	TRBD2	-	TRBJ2-7	CASSATGLPYEQYF	TGTGCCAGCAGTGCCACGGGACTACCCTACGAGCAGTACTTC
TRBV28	TRBD1	-	TRBJ1-2	CASSIPQGAQGGGYTF	TGTGCCAGCAGTATCCCACAGGGGGCGCAGGGTGGTGGCTACACCTTC
TRBV28	-	once	TRBJ2-2	CASSLLRWNTGELFF	TGTGCCAGCAGTTTGTTGCGGTGGAACACCGGGGAGCTGTTTTTT
TRBV9	TRBD2	-	TRBJ2-1	CASRAGADYNEQFF	TGTGCCAGCAGGGCGGGAGCCGACTACAATGAGCAGTTCTTC
TRBV5-1	TRBD1	-	TRBJ2-5	CASSWGQGAYETQYF	TGCGCCAGCAGCTGGGGACAGGGGGCATACGAGACCCAGTACTTC
TRBV13	TRBD1	-	TRBJ2-2	CASRPTDRASSNTGELFF	TGTGCCAGCAGACCTACAGACAGGGCATCATCGAACACCGGGGAGCTGTTTTTT
TRBV4-3	-	-	TRBJ2-3	CASSQNAAGTDTQYF	TGCGCCAGCAGCCAAAATGCCGCGGGCACAGATACGCAGTATTTT
TRBV7-7	TRBD2	-	TRBJ2-2	CASSPGLAGTGELFF	TGTGCTAGCAGCCCGGGACTAGCGGGTACCGGGGAGCTGTTTTTT
TRBV28	-	-	TRBJ1-1	CASSWGGPANTEAFF	TGTGCCAGCAGTTGGGGGGGGCCGGCGAACACTGAAGCTTTCTTT
TRBV2	TRBD2	-	TRBJ2-5	CASSVEGGTETQYF	TGTGCCAGCAGTGTGGAGGGAGGGACAGAGACCCAGTACTTC
TRBV29-1	-	-	TRBJ2-3	CSVVTGMTDTQYF	TGCAGCGTTGTAACCGGGATGACAGATACGCAGTATTTT
TRBV19	TRBD1	-	TRBJ1-5	CASSPTGQGGNQPQHF	TGTGCCAGTAGCCCCACGGGACAGGGGGGGAATCAGCCCCAGCATTTT
TRBV7-9	TRBD1	-	TRBJ1-1	CASSYYRGPGAFF	TGTGCCAGCAGCTACTACAGGGGGCCTGGAGCTTTCTTT
TRBV28	-	once	TRBJ2-7	CASYDQARGTYEQYF	TGTGCCAGCTACGATCAGGCTAGGGGTACCTACGAGCAGTACTTC
TRBV5-1	-	-	TRBJ1-1	CASSFGSGLNTEAFF	TGCGCCAGCAGCTTTGGGTCAGGCCTAAACACTGAAGCTTTCTTT
TRBV11-2	-	few	TRBJ1-2	CASSFRGGYTF	TGTGCCAGCAGCTTCAGGGGTGGCTACACCTTC
TRBV5-6	-	-	TRBJ2-3	CASSRDASGTDTQYF	TGTGCCAGCAGCCGAGATGCTAGCGGCACAGATACGCAGTATTTT
TRBV29-1	TRBD1	-	TRBJ1-2	CSVVGTGRSVDGYTF	TGCAGCGTTGTAGGGACAGGGAGGTCTGTCGATGGCTACACCTTC
TRBV7-9	-	-	TRBJ1-3	CASEGQAGNTIYF	TGTGCCAGCGAGGGCCAGGCCGGAAACACCATATATTTT
TRBV5-1	TRBD2	-	TRBJ2-7	CASSLWGGSTYEQYF	TGCGCCAGCAGCTTGTGGGGGGGTTCGACCTACGAGCAGTACTTC
TRBV4-2	TRBD2	-	TRBJ2-1	CASSQERLAGKQFF	TGTGCCAGCAGCCAAGAACGACTAGCGGGGAAGCAGTTCTTC
TRBV7-9	TRBD2	-	TRBJ2-1	CASSPLAGGYNEQFF	TGTGCCAGCAGCCCCCTAGCGGGGGGATACAATGAGCAGTTCTTC
TRBV5-6	TRBD2	once	TRBJ2-1	CASTPWGTSRREQFF	TGTGCCAGCACCCCGTGGGGGACTAGTCGTCGTGAGCAGTTCTTC
TRBV9	-	-	TRBJ2-7	CASSGGPFSDEQYF	TGTGCCAGCAGCGGCGGACCATTTAGCGACGAGCAGTACTTC
TRBV7-8	TRBD1	-	TRBJ1-4	CASSPRGTGSEKLFF	TGTGCCAGCAGCCCCCGTGGGACAGGGTCGGAAAAACTGTTTTTT
TRBV7-2	TRBD1	-	TRBJ2-7	CASSPDRGFGEQYF	TGTGCCAGCAGCCCTGACAGGGGATTCGGCGAGCAGTACTTC
TRBV28	-	-	TRBJ2-7	CASSLGRGPLTYEQYF	TGTGCCAGCAGTTTAGGGCGGGGGCCCCTCACCTACGAGCAGTACTTC
TRBV28	TRBD2	-	TRBJ2-7	CASRTSGGTSYEQYF	TGTGCCAGCAGAACTAGCGGGGGGACGTCTTACGAGCAGTACTTC